This TCR beta chain is drawn from a study of human T cells and chemical hapten exposure. Study context: Variation in per-sample TCR yields came mainly from small pooled library volume differences.

The CDR3 totals 16 residues. Trimming shortened V by 3 bases and J by 0 bases, and 9 bases separated the two germline ends. Germline assignment: CDR1 SGHAT and CDR2 FQNNGV. Time point indicated: pre-sensitization, week 0. The treatment: therapeutic diphenylcyclopropenone sensitization with weekly scalp DPC. TCRdb re-called the RACE reads through MiXCR, storing one row per CDR3 protein. The sample yields more than 55,000 distinct CDR3 sequences, around 10% seen once. Study-wide points: Controls formed significantly fewer large CDR3 similarity clusters than expanded TCRs did.

As regards this clonotype: Its target is not known.

This clonotype was obtained from a man aged 40-49 years with alopecia areata. Some clones in this sample may be carry-over from other donors' samples. The V call is TRBV11-2, the J call TRBJ2-6; D gene uncertain. Sequencing used whole blood, obtained in connection with sensitization to the hapten diphenylcyclopropenone (DPC). The CDR3 coding sequence is TGTGCCAGCAGCTTTGGACGGAGCTCTGGGGCCAACGTCCTGACTTTC. Amino acids: CASSFGRSSGANVLTF.